Sequencing of this T cell receptor beta chain was carried out in a study of T-cell reconstitution after alpha-beta-depleted transplantation in children. The CDR3 is 16 amino acids. Germline-derived CDR1 and CDR2 are SGHRS and YFSETQ. V was clipped by 7 bases and J by 0 bases, with 17 bases between them. Library preparation (for TCRbeta) was performed with unique molecular identifiers. A single record per CDR3 protein comes from TCRdb applying MiXCR to the PCR reads. The sample lists around 800,000 distinct CDR3 sequences; approximately 15% were seen once. Here the sequenced sample was PBMCs, mostly from graft donor cells, taken 360 days after TCRalphabeta/CD19-depleted stem cell transplant. The TCR comes from a male patient aged 10 to 17 who had a stem cell transplant for acute lymphoblastic leukemia, so the T cells may come from the graft donor. The J gene is TRBJ2-1, the V gene TRBV5-1; D is perhaps TRBD2 (5 bases). The CDR3 spells CASDTGLFGSYNEQFF. The CDR3 bases are TGCGCCAGCGATACTGGACTCTTTGGCTCCTACAATGAGCAGTTCTTC.